A single TCR beta chain is shown here with its context. This sample stems from a study of blood T cell repertoires in COVID-19. In terms of age and location, participants ranged from about 18 to 100 years and lived in about 25 US areas. No more than 2 weeks before study entry, exposed participants had met a case of COVID-19. The repertoire was sequenced with immunoSEQ multiplex PCR; TCRdb's copy has only in-frame clones and lacks some. The data hold fewer than 400,000 clones, with over 90% observed a single time. The sample was PBMCs or T cells enriched from blood (not recorded which). The sequence was collected from a woman aged 25 to 39 who had been exposed to COVID-19.

CDR3 loop: CASSAPRLAASTDTQYF. As DNA, the CDR3 is TGTGCCAGCAGCGCCCCCCGACTAGCGGCAAGCACAGATACGCAGTATTTT. The chain uses TRBV7-9 and TRBJ2-3, with TRBD2 matching 9 bases. The CDR3 extends over 17 amino acids. V was pared by 5 bases and J by 0 bases, with 9 bases of the junction left unmatched. Germline lookup yields CDR1 SEHNR and CDR2 FQNEAQ (reference sequence).